This TCR beta chain comes out of a study of shared clonotypes between healthy human individuals (dated by TCRdb to 2020 to 2021). At the level of the whole study: Two women and a few men aged 18 to 49 years were included in the cohort. Per donor, three plates each were used for CD4 naive and CD4 memory, two for CD8 naive, and one for CD8 memory. Blood TCR repertoires of roughly 5 healthy adults were deeply sequenced to estimate repertoire size and the extent of clonotype sharing between individuals. Different laboratories and diverse techniques were used to prepare libraries and sequence TCR repertoires, to increase sequencing depth and limit assay-specific biases. Between about 0.8 and 9 billion PBMCs per donor were obtained by leukapheresis. General study outcomes and caveats: Clonotypes shared by all four sorted-subset donors showed higher generation probabilities than non-shared clonotypes. Incomplete sequencing was indicated by rarefaction of sorted-subset datasets, despite the large sequencing depth. Because the study included only a small number of donors, the genetic and exposure-history diversity represented was limited. Only blood was sampled, and tissue TCR repertoires likely differ from those in blood. Pairwise subsampling indicated that sequencing depth was expected to affect the degree of clonotype sharing among donors. Larger estimated clonotype richness was generally found for naive subsets than for memory subsets. Sharing across several donors was observed for about 5% of naive CD4, over 3% of naive CD8, over 2% of memory CD4, and 0.4% of memory CD8 clonotypes.

Healthy HIV-negative adults with no recently reported acute infections or vaccinations were included as donors. All donors were Caucasian adults living in Nashville, Tennessee, USA. Magnetic negative selection was used to enrich CD4+ T cells, after which naive cells were positively selected on CD45RA and the negative fraction became the memory subset. Blood was collected by leukapheresis, and PBMCs were isolated by Ficoll-Histopaque density gradient centrifugation and then cryopreserved in liquid nitrogen vapor phase. Purity and quantity of every magnetically sorted T cell population were checked by analytical flow cytometry. Genomic DNA was isolated from every sorted fraction and measured by UV absorbance on a Nanodrop 2000c. Using the deep immunoSEQ assay, multiplex PCR amplified TCR CDR3 regions from genomic DNA. For each cell subset, the extracted genomic DNA was distributed evenly across all wells of several immunoSEQ 96-well plates, and each plate served as one replicate. For sorted subsets, roughly 190 ng of genomic DNA, equivalent to tens of thousands of T cell genomes, went into each replicate PCR. The purified libraries were quantified using a Qubit 3.0 fluorometer, sized with a Bioanalyzer 2100, and then quantified again using the KAPA Library Quantification kit. A separate single-read 150-cycle Illumina NextSeq 550 flow cell was used to sequence each immunoSEQ 96-well plate. As for how the authors treated the data: Because the immunoSEQ output included only junctional sequences and no quality scores, the filtering could not be the same as the filtering used for full-length reads. To assign V/J genes and CDR3, sequences were annotated against IMGT germline references using PyIR, a Python wrapper for IgBLAST v1.9. Any read was removed if the V/J assignment was weak (E-value above 1e-6), the CDR3 was missing, or the read contained stop codons, out-of-frame junctions, or ambiguous translated residues. V3J clonotypes were defined as sequences sharing the same inferred V gene, J gene, and CDR3 amino acid sequence. The percentage overlap between two repertoires was calculated by dividing the number of shared unique clonotypes by the size of the smaller repertoire. RTK rarefaction, the Chao1 estimator, and Recon v2.1 estimates of unobserved clonotypes were used to assess repertoire richness. OLGA was used to compute generation probabilities for all TCRbeta clonotypes that the gDNA method yielded from a few donors. TCRdb took over this immuneACCESS table, retaining in-frame rearrangements with V and J assigned. Such tables are incomplete; in checked studies, under half of the missing clones stem from an unresolved V gene, and the remainder is unexplained. D and trimming were read from the DNA, whereas the V and J calls and clone size are those reported in that table. This sample lists 2.5 million or so clones; over 85% were detected once. Of the sample, around 0.14% is held by the ten largest clones.

About this clone: There is no known antigen for this receptor. Base-call qualities are not available, and no considerably larger clone is one nucleotide away.

In the germline V gene, CDR1 corresponds to SGHTA and CDR2 to FQGTGA. The CDR3 runs 16 residues from the cysteine to the phenylalanine. The only DNA kept is the CDR3, 48 bases in frame from the first base. The germline V end is reduced by 0 bases and the J end by 6 bases; junction bases left unmatched: 5. This clonotype was obtained from a man aged 18 to 30 in good health. This chain joins TRBV7-3 to TRBJ2-1, with 10 junctional bases fitting TRBD1. The sequenced sample was naive CD4+ T cells sorted from blood. The label giving this sample's cell subset or site can be read as: CD45RA+ positively selected. The CDR3 corresponds to CASSLTTDRGSNEQFF. The DNA is TGTGCCAGCAGCTTAACGACGGACAGGGGGTCCAATGAGCAGTTCTTC.